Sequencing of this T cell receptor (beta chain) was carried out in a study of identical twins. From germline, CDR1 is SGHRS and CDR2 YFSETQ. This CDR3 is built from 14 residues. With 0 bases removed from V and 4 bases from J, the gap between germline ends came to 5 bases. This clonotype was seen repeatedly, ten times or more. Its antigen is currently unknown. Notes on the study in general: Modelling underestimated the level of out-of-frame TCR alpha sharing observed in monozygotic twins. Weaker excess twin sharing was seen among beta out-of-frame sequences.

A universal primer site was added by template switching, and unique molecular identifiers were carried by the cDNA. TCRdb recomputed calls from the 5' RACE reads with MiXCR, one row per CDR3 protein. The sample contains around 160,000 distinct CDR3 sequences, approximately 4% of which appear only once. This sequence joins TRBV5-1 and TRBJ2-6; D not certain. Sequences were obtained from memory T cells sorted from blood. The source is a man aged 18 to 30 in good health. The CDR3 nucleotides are TGCGCCAGCAGCTTGGATGGGGGGGCCAACGTCCTGACTTTC. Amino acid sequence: CASSLDGGANVLTF. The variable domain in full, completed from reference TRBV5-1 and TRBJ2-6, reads KAGVTQTPRYLIKTRGQQVTLSCSPISGHRSVSWYQQTPGQGLQFLFEYFSETQRNKGNFPGRFSGRQFSNSRSEMNVSTLELGDSALYLCASSLDGGANVLTFGAGSRLTVL.